This TCR beta chain was recorded in a study of a mutant IDH1 vaccine in newly diagnosed glioma. Study summary: Vaccines were begun 4-6 weeks after radiotherapy alone, or with temozolomide cycles. Antecedent treatment encompassed radiotherapy, temozolomide, or their combination; the majority received both. Study results and caveats: The vaccine induced immune responses, and these occurred in more than 80% of patients.

Documented time point: week 47, end of study. Doses of 300 ug of mutant IDH1 20-mer peptide were given with topical imiquimod. Patients, over weeks 1, 3, 5, 7, 11, 15, 19 and 23, received a total of eight vaccinations. CDR1 is LGHNA, CDR2 YSLEER, per germline. V lost 3 bases to trimming and J lost 9 bases, with 12 bases between them. This CDR3 contains 13 residues. Note on this clone: Its specificity is not known.

This table comes from immunoSEQ multiplex PCR, and its TCRdb copy is limited to in-frame clones, with some not included. Counted here are approximately 37,000 clones, 65% to 90% occurring once; the ten biggest clones make up 18%. The source was PBMCs, collected from a glioma patient whose treatment included an IDH1 peptide vaccine. The chain recombines TRBV4-3 with TRBJ2-1; D is unclear. This receptor was obtained from a man younger than 35 with glioma. Some clones in this sample may be carry-over from other donors' samples. The DNA for the CDR3 is TGCGCCAGCAGCCAGTATTTGATGGGTGAGCAGTTCTTC. Amino acids: CASSQYLMGEQFF.